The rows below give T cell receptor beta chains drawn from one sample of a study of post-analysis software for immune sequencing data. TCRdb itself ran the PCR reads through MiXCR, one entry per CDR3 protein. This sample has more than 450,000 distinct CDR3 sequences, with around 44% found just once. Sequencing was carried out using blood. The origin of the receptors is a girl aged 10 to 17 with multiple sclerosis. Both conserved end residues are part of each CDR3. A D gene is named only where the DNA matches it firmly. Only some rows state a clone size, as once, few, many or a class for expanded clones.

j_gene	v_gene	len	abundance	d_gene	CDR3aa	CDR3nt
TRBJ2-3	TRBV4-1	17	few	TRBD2	CASSQDQTSGGTDTQYF	TGCGCCAGCAGCCAAGATCAGACTAGCGGGGGCACAGATACGCAGTATTTT
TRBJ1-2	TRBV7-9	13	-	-	CASSRAGADGYTF	TGTGCCAGTAGCCGGGCAGGGGCAGATGGCTACACCTTC
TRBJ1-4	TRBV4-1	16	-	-	CASSQGGFATNEKLFF	TGCGCCAGCAGCCAAGGTGGATTTGCAACTAATGAAAAACTGTTTTTT
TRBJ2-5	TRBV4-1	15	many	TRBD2	CASSQDLAEQETQYF	TGCGCCAGCAGCCAAGATCTAGCGGAACAAGAGACCCAGTACTTC
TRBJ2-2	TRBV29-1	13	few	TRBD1	CSVTDRGPGELFF	TGCAGCGTTACGGACAGGGGCCCCGGGGAGCTGTTTTTT
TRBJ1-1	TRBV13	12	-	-	CASSDASAEAFF	TGTGCCAGCAGCGACGCGTCCGCTGAAGCTTTCTTT
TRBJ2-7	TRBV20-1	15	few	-	CSASGVAGPTYEQYF	TGCAGTGCTAGTGGAGTTGCGGGCCCAACCTACGAGCAGTACTTC
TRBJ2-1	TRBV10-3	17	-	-	CAISGGVGTSSYNEQFF	TGTGCCATCAGTGGAGGTGTCGGGACCTCTTCCTACAATGAGCAGTTCTTC
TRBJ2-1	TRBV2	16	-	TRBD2	CASRPRTSGRNNEQFF	TGTGCCAGCAGACCTAGGACTAGCGGGAGGAACAATGAGCAGTTCTTC
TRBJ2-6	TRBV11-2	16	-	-	CASSLNRETGANVLTF	TGTGCCAGCAGCCTTAACCGGGAGACTGGGGCCAACGTCCTGACTTTC
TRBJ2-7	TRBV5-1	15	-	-	CASSPLGAKHDEQYF	TGCGCCAGCAGCCCGTTGGGGGCCAAGCACGACGAGCAGTACTTC
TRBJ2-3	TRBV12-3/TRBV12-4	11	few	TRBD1	CASSEGASQYF	TGTGCCAGCTCAGAGGGGGCTTCGCAGTATTTT
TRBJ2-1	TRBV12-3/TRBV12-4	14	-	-	CASSTGAGRLGQFF	TGTGCCAGCAGTACCGGAGCAGGGCGACTTGGGCAGTTCTTC
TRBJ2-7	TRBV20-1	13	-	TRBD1	CSASDRGNYEQYF	TGCAGTGCTAGTGACAGGGGGAACTACGAGCAGTACTTC
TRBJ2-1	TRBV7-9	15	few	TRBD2	CASSLLAGGRNEQFF	TGTGCCAGCAGCTTATTAGCGGGAGGTCGCAATGAGCAGTTCTTC
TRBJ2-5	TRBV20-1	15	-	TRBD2	CSGGSGTSGKETQYF	TGCAGTGGGGGGTCAGGGACTAGCGGCAAAGAGACCCAGTACTTC
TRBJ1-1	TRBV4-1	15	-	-	CASSQMSNSPTEALF	TGCGCCAGCAGCCAAATGTCGAACAGTCCCACTGAAGCTCTCTTT
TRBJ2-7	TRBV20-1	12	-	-	CSANRQGGEQYF	TGCAGTGCTAACAGACAGGGAGGCGAGCAGTACTTC
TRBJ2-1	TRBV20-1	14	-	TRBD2	CSAPSGDTYNEQFF	TGCAGTGCCCCTAGCGGAGATACCTACAATGAGCAGTTCTTC
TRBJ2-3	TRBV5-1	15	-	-	CASSLNRGTADTQYF	TGCGCCAGCAGCTTGAATCGGGGGACCGCAGATACGCAGTATTTT
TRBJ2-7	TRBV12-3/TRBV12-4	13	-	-	CASGRSYLYEQYF	TGTGCCAGCGGCCGTAGTTACCTCTACGAGCAGTACTTC
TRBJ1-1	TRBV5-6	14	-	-	CASSRGPMNTEAFF	TGTGCCAGCAGCAGGGGACCGATGAACACTGAAGCTTTCTTT
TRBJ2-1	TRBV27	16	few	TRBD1	CASERSRGRAYNEQFF	TGTGCCAGCGAGAGGTCCAGGGGGCGGGCCTACAATGAGCAGTTCTTC
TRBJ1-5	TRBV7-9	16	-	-	CASSSGDGGGSGPQHF	TGTGCCAGCAGTTCAGGGGACGGGGGCGGGTCTGGGCCCCAGCATTTT
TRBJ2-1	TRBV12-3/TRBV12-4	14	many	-	CASSTRDFFNEQFF	TGTGCCAGCAGTACCCGGGACTTCTTCAATGAGCAGTTCTTC
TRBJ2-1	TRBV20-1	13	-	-	CSARSGQRKGQFF	TGCAGTGCTAGGAGTGGACAGCGGAAGGGACAGTTCTTC
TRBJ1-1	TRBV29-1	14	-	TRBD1	CSAGTGATYTEAFF	TGCAGCGCCGGGACAGGGGCAACGTACACTGAAGCTTTCTTT
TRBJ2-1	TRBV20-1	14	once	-	CSANPYREYNEQFF	TGCAGTGCTAACCCCTACAGGGAATACAATGAGCAGTTCTTC
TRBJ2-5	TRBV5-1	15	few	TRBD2	CASSSSGRGRETQYF	TGCGCCAGCAGCTCAAGCGGGAGGGGAAGAGAGACCCAGTACTTC